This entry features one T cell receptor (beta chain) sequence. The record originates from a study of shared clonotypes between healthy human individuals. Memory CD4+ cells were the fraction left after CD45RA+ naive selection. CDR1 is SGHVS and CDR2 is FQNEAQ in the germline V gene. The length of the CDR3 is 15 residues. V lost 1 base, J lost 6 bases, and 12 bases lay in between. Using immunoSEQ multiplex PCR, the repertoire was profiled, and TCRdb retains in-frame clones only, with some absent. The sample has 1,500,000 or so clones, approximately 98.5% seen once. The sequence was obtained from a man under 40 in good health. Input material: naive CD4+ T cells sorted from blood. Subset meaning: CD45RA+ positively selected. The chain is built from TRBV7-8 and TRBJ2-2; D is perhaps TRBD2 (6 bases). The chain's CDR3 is CASSLGRGEPGELFF. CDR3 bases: TGTGCCAGCAGCTTAGGGCGGGGAGAACCCGGGGAGCTGTTTTTT.